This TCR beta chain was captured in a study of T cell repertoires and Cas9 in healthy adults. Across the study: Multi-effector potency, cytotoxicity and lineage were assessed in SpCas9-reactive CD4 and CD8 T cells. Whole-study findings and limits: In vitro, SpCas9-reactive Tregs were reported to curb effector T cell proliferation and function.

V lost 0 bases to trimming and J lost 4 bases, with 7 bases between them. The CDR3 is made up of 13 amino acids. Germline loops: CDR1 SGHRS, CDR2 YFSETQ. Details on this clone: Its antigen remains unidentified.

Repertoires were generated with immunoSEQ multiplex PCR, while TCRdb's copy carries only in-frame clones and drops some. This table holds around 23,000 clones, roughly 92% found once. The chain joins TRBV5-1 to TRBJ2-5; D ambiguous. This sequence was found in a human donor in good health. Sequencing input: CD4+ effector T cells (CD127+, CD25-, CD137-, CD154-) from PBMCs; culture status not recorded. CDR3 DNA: TGCGCCAGCAGCTTGGAGTGGTCAGAGACCCAGTACTTC. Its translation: CASSLEWSETQYF.